This T cell receptor (beta chain) was obtained from a study of monozygotic twins with inflammatory bowel disease. After re-calling the 5' RACE reads, TCRdb lists one entry per CDR3 protein, DNA absent. The sample holds some 90,000 distinct CDR3 sequences. The CDR3 totals 15 residues. Germline V CDR1 and CDR2: MRHNA, SNTAGT. This TCR derives from a human donor with ulcerative colitis or Crohn's disease, or a healthy co-twin of an affected twin (not recorded which). The chain has TRBV6-4 and TRBJ1-1; checking the TCRdb D call of TRBD1 is not possible without DNA. The specimen was blood. The chain's CDR3 is CASRRRPGQINEAFF.